This T cell receptor (beta chain) is drawn from a study of shared clonotypes between healthy human individuals. Across the whole study: Donors, aged 18 to 49, were a couple of women and a few men. Regarding the study as a whole: Clonotypes shared by all four donors outscored non-shared clonotypes in generation probability. Tissues were not sampled, only blood, and their repertoires likely differ.

Positive CCR7 selection of CD45RO-negative cells yielded the naive CD8 cells, and terminally differentiated effector memory CD45RA+ cells were excluded. The donor cohort consisted entirely of Caucasian adults residing in Nashville, Tennessee. This clone was seen a single time. Its antigen is still unknown. Measured with immunoSEQ multiplex PCR; TCRdb has only the in-frame clones, and not every one. This repertoire shows hundreds of thousands of clones, approximately 96% found once; its top ten account for 0.11%. This CDR3 has 13 amino acids. Germline V gene lookup returns CDR1 MDHEN and CDR2 SYDVKM. V was clipped by 2 bases and J by 3 bases, with 8 bases between them.

This chain connects TRBV28 to TRBJ2-7; D not resolved. This TCR came from a woman aged 25 to 39 in good health. Sequenced sample: naive CD8+ T cells sorted from blood. The CDR3 spells CASSLLPYYEQYF. Written as DNA, the CDR3 is TGTGCCAGCAGTTTACTCCCCTACTACGAGCAGTACTTC.